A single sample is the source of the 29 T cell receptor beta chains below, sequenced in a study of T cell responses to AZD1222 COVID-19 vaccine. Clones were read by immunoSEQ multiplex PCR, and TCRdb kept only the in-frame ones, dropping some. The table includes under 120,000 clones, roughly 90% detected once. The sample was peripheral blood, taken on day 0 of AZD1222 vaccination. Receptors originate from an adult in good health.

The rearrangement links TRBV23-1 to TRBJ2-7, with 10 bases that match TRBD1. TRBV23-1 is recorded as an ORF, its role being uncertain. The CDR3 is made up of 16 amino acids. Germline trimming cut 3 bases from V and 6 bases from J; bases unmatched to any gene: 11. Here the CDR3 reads CASSHPGQGPTCEQYF. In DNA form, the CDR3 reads TGCGCCAGCAGTCACCCGGGACAGGGGCCAACCTGCGAGCAGTACTTC.

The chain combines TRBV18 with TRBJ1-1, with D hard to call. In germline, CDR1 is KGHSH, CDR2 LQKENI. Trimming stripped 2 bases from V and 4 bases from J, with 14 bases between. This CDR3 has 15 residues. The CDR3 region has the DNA TGTGCCAGCTCACCATTCCGGGAGGTGGTCACTGAAGCTTTCTTT. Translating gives CASSPFREVVTEAFF.

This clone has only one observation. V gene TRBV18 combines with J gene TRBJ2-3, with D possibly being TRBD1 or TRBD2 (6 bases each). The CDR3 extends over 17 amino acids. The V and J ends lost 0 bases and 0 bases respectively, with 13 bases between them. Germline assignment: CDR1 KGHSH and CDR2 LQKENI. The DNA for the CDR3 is TGTGCCAGCTCACCACCCTGGGGGGCCCCCAGCACAGATACGCAGTATTTT. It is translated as CASSPPWGAPSTDTQYF. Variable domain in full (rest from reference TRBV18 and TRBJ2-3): NAGVMQNPRHLVRRRGQEARLRCSPMKGHSHVYWYRQLPEEGLKFMVYLQKENIIDESGMPKERFSAEFPKEGPSILRIQQVVRGDSAAYFCASSPPWGAPSTDTQYFGPGTRLTVL.

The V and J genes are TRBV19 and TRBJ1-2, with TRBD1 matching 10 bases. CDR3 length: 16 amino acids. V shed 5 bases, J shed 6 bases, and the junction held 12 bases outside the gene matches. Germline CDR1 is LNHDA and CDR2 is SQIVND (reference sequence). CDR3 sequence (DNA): TGTGCCAGTAGTGCAATTTCGACAGGGGGCTTCCATGGCTACACCTTC. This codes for CASSAISTGGFHGYTF. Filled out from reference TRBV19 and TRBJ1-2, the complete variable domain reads DGGITQSPKYLFRKEGQNVTLSCEQNLNHDAMYWYRQDPGQGLRLIYYSQIVNDFQKGDIAEGYSVSREKKESFPLTVTSAQKNPTAFYLCASSAISTGGFHGYTFGSGTRLTVV.

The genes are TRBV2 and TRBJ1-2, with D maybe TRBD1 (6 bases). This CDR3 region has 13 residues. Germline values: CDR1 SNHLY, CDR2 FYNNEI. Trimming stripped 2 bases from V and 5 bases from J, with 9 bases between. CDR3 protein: CASSERQGYGYTF. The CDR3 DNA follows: TGTGCCAGCAGTGAACGGCAGGGGTATGGCTACACCTTC.

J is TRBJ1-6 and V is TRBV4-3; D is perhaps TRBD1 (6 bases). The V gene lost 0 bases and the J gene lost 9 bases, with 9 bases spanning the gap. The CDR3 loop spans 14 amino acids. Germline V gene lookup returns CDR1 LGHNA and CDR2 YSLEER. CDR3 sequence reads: CASSQEGGSSPLHF. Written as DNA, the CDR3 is TGCGCCAGCAGCCAAGAAGGGGGGAGTTCACCCCTCCACTTT.

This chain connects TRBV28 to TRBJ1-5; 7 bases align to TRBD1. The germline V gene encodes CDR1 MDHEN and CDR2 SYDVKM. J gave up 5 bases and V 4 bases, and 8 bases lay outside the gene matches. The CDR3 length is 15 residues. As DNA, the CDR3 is TGTGCCAGCAGTTCCCTGACAGGGTATCATCAGCCCCAGCATTTT. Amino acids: CASSSLTGYHQPQHF.

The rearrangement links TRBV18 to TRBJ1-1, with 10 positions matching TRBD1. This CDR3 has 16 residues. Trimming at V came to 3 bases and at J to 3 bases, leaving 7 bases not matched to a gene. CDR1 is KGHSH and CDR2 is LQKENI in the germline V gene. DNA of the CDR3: TGTGCCAGCTCACCCGGGACAGGGGAGTCGTACACTGAAGCTTTCTTT. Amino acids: CASSPGTGESYTEAFF. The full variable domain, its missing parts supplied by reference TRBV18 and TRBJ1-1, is NAGVMQNPRHLVRRRGQEARLRCSPMKGHSHVYWYRQLPEEGLKFMVYLQKENIIDESGMPKERFSAEFPKEGPSILRIQQVVRGDSAAYFCASSPGTGESYTEAFFGQGTRLTVV.

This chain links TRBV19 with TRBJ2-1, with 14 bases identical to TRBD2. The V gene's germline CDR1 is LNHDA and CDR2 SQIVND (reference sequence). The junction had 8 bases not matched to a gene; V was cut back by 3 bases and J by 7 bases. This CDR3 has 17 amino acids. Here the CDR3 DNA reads TGTGCCAGTAGTATCGGGTTGGGACTAGCGGGGGCGAATGAGCAGTTCTTC. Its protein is CASSIGLGLAGANEQFF.

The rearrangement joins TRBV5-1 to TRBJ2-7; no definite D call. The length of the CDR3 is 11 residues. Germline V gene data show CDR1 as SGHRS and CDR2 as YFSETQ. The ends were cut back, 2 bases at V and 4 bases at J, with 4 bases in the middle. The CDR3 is CASSFAYEQYF. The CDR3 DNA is TGCGCCAGCAGCTTCGCATACGAGCAGTACTTC.

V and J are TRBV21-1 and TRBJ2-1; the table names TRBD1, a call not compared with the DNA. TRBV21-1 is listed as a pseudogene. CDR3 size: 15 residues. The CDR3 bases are TGTGCCAGCAGCAAAATACCGCCCAGAACGAATGAGCAGTTCTTC. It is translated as CASSKIPPRTNEQFF.

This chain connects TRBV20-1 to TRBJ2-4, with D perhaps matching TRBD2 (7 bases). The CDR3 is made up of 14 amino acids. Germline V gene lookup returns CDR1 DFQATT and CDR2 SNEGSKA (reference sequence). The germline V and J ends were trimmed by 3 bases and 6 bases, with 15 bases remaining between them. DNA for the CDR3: TGCAGTGCTAGTACGGGGGGCCCGGGAAACATTCAGTACTTC. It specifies CSASTGGPGNIQYF.

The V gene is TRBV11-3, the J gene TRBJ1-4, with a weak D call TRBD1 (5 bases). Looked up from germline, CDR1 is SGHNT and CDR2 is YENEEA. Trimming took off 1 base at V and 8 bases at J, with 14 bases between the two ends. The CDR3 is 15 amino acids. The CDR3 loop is CASSLVGGTGEKLFF. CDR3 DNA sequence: TGTGCCAGCAGCTTAGTCGGGGGGACTGGAGAAAAACTGTTTTTT.

This CDR3 is CASSLSGTSGPDTQYF. DNA of the CDR3: TGCGCCAGCAGCTTGTCCGGGACTAGCGGCCCAGATACGCAGTATTTT. The V and J genes are TRBV5-1 and TRBJ2-3, with TRBD2 matching over 11 bases. V shed 1 base, J shed 4 bases, and the junction held 5 bases outside the gene matches. CDR1 SGHRS and CDR2 YFSETQ come from the germline V gene. There are 16 residues in the CDR3.

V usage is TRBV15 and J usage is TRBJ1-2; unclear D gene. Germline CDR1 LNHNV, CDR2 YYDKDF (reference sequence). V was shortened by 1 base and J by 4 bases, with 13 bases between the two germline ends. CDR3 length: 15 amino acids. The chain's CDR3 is CATSRGTSSSYGYTF. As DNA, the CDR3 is TGTGCCACCAGCAGAGGGACGTCATCGTCCTATGGCTACACCTTC.

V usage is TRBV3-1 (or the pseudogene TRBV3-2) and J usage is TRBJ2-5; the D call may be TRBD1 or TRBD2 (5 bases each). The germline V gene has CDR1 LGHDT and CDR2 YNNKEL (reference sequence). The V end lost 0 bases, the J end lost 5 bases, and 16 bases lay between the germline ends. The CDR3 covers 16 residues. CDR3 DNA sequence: TGTGCCAGCAGCCAAGAGTCCGGGGCCCCGAAGGAGACCCAGTACTTC. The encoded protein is CASSQESGAPKETQYF.

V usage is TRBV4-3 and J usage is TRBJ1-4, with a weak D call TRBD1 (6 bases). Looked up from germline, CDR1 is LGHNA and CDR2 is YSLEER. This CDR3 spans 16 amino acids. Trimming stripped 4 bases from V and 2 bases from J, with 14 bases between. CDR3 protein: CASSPTAGATNEKLFF. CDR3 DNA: TGCGCCAGCAGCCCGACGGCGGGGGCGACTAATGAAAAACTGTTTTTT.

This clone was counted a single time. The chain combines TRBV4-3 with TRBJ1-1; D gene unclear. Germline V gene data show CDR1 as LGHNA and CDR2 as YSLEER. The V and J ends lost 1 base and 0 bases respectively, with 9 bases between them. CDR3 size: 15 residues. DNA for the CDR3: TGCGCCAGCAGCCAAGGGGTCAGGATGAACACTGAAGCTTTCTTT. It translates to CASSQGVRMNTEAFF.

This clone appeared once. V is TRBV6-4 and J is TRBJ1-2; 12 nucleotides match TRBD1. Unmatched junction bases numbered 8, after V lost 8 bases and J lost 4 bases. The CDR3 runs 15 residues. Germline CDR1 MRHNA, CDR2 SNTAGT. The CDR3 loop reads CASRRGTGGVYGYTF. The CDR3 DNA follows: TGTGCCAGCCGAAGAGGGACAGGGGGCGTCTATGGCTACACCTTC.

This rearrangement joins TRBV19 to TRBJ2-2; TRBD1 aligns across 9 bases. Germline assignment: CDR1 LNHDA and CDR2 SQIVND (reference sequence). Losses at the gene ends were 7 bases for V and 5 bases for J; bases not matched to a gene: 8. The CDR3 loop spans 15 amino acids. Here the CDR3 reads CASTQQGARTGELFF. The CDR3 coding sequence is TGTGCCAGTACCCAACAGGGGGCGCGTACCGGGGAGCTGTTTTTT.

The CDR3 nucleotides are TGTGCCAGCAAAAGGGGACAGTCGGTTACTGGAAACACCATATATTTT. It encodes CASKRGQSVTGNTIYF. The V call is TRBV2, the J call TRBJ1-3, with 7 bases lining up with TRBD1. Germline V lookup: CDR1 SNHLY, CDR2 FYNNEI. The CDR3 is made up of 16 amino acids. V dropped 7 bases and J dropped 2; count of bases not matched to a gene: 11.

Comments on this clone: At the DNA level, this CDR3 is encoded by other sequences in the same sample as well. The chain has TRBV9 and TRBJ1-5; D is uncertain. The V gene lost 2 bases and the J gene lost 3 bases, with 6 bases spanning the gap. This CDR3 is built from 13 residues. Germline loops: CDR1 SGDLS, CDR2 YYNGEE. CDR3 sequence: CASSVSPNQPQHF. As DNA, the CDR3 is TGTGCCAGCAGCGTGAGTCCCAATCAGCCCCAGCATTTT.

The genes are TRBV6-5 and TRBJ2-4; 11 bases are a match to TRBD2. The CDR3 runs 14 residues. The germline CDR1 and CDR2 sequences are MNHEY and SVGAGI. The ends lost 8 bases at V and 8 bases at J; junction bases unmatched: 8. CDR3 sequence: CASGTSGEGDIQYF. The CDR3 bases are TGTGCCAGCGGGACTAGCGGCGAGGGGGACATTCAGTACTTC.

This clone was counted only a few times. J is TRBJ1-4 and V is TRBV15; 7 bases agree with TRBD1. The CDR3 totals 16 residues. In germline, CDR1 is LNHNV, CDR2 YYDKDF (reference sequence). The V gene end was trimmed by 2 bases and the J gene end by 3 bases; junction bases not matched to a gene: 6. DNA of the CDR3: TGTGCCACCAGCAGAATTACAGGGACAGCTAATGAAAAACTGTTTTTT. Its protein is CATSRITGTANEKLFF. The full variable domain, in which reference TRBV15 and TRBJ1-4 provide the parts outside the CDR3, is DAMVIQNPRYQVTQFGKPVTLSCSQTLNHNVMYWYQQKSSQAPKLLFHYYDKDFNNEADTPDNFQSRRPNTSFCFLDIRSPGLGDTAMYLCATSRITGTANEKLFFGSGTQLSVL.

The CDR3 DNA follows: TGTGCCAGCGCCGTGGGAGCAGCAGATACGCAGTATTTT. Residues: CASAVGAADTQYF. The V call is TRBV6-4, the J call TRBJ2-3; tentatively, D is TRBD2 (5 bases). Trimming pared 8 bases from V and 4 bases from J, leaving 13 bases between. The CDR3 spans 13 residues. CDR1 MRHNA and CDR2 SNTAGT come from the germline V gene.

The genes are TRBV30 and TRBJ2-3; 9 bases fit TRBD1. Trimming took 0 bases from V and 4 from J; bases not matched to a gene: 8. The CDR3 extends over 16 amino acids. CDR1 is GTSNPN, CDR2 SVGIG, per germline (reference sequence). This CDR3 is CAWSVGQGNVADTQYF. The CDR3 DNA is TGTGCCTGGAGTGTCGGACAGGGGAATGTCGCAGATACGCAGTATTTT.

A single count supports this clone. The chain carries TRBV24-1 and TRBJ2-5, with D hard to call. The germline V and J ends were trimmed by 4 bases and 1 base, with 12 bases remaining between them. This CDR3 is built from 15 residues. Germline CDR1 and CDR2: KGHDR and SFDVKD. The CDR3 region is CATSDPRGPQETQYF. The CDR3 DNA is TGTGCCACCAGTGACCCCAGAGGACCCCAAGAGACCCAGTACTTC.

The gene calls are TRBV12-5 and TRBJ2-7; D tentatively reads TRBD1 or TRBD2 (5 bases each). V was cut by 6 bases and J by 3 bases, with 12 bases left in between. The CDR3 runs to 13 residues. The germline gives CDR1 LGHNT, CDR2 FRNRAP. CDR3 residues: CASGQGTGYEQYF. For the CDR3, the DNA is TGTGCTAGTGGCCAAGGGACCGGCTACGAGCAGTACTTC.

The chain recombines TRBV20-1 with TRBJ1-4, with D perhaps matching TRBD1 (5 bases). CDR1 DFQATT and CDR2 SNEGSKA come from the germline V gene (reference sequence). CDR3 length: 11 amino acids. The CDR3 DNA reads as TGCCCCTTTGGGGGTAACGAAAAACTGTTTTTT. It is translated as CPFGGNEKLFF.